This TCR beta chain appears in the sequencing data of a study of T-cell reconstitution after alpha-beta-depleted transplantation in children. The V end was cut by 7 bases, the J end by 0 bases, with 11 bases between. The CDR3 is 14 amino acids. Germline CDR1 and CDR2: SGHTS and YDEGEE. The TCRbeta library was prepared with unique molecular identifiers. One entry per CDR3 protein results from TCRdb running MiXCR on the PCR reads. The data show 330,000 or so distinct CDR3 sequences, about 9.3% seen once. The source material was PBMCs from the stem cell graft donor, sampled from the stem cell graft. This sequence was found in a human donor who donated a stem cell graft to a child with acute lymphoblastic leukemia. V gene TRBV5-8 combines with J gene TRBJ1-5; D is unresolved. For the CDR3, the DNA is TGTGCCAGCGCTTTCCCGAATAGCAATCAGCCCCAGCATTTT. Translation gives CASAFPNSNQPQHF.